These 30 T cell receptor beta chains were sequenced from one sample in a study of chemoradiotherapy in HPV16-positive cancers. Produced via immunoSEQ multiplex PCR; TCRdb's table is partial and in-frame only. The repertoire has 40,000 to 60,000 clones, over 85% of them found once; the top ten carry roughly 3.4%. The specimen comprised blood, sampled from a patient who underwent chemoradiotherapy. These receptor sequences come from a human donor with HPV-associated anogenital cancer.

The chain joins TRBV14 to TRBJ2-3; the D is unclear. V gave up 4 bases and J gave up 6 bases, with 8 bases separating them. The CDR3 extends over 12 amino acids. The V gene's germline CDR1 is SGHDN and CDR2 FVKESK. CDR3 in amino acids: CASSPLVDTQYF. DNA of the CDR3: TGTGCCAGCAGCCCCCTGGTGGATACGCAGTATTTT.

The CDR3 loop is CASSGGISSNQPQHF. In nucleotides, the CDR3 is TGTGCCAGCAGTGGTGGGATATCAAGCAATCAGCCCCAGCATTTT. V usage is TRBV2 and J usage is TRBJ1-5; D not resolved. CDR3 length: 15 amino acids. CDR1 is SNHLY, CDR2 FYNNEI, per germline. V shed 4 bases and J shed 1 base, with 11 bases lying between them.

This chain links TRBV5-4 with TRBJ2-3; 9 bases fit TRBD2. Germline V CDR1 and CDR2: SGHNT, YYREEE (reference sequence). V was clipped by 3 bases and J by 3 bases; unmatched bases: 11. This CDR3 spans 17 amino acids. CDR3 nucleotide sequence: TGTGCCAGCAGCTCCGGGGCGGGAGGGCCGGGGACAGATACGCAGTATTTT. Its protein product is CASSSGAGGPGTDTQYF.

This clone was seen more than once but under ten times. The chain combines TRBV29-1 with TRBJ2-3; TRBD1 aligns across 7 bases. CDR3 length: 16 residues. V lost 4 bases, J lost 1 base, and 11 bases stayed unmatched. Germline V gene lookup returns CDR1 SQVTM and CDR2 ANQGSEA. The CDR3 region has the DNA TGCAGCGTTGTCCCAGGGGGAGTGGAGGGCACAGATACGCAGTATTTT. Amino acid sequence: CSVVPGGVEGTDTQYF.

This clone was detected once. The chain combines TRBV6-1 with TRBJ2-2, with D perhaps TRBD2 (6 bases). Germline V gene lookup returns CDR1 MNHNS and CDR2 SASEGT. Trimming left V 7 bases short and J 2 bases short, with 11 bases between. There are 14 residues in the CDR3. The CDR3 reads CASTEGLNTGELFF. DNA of the CDR3: TGTGCCAGCACCGAGGGACTTAACACCGGGGAGCTGTTTTTT.

The rearrangement uses TRBV4-1 and TRBJ2-6; no clear D. The germline CDR1 and CDR2 sequences are MGHRA and YSYEKL. The CDR3 has 17 amino acids. V lost 0 bases, J lost 0 bases, and 9 bases lay in between. The CDR3 nucleotides are TGCGCCAGCAGCCAAGATAGGGTTAGCTCTGGGGCCAACGTCCTGACTTTC. Protein sequence: CASSQDRVSSGANVLTF.

This chain's CDR3 is CASSLQGNTEAFF. The CDR3 DNA reads as TGTGCCAGCAGCTTACAGGGAAACACTGAAGCTTTCTTT. The gene calls are TRBV5-4 and TRBJ1-1; possibly TRBD1 for D (6 bases). Trimming cost V 2 bases and J 2 bases, with 7 bases left between them. Germline V gene data show CDR1 as SGHNT and CDR2 as YYREEE (reference sequence). The CDR3 runs 13 residues.

V and J are TRBV18 and TRBJ1-6; D unclear. The CDR3 is 15 amino acids. The germline gives CDR1 KGHSH, CDR2 LQKENI. V lost 4 bases and J 5 bases, leaving 12 bases between the germline ends. The chain's CDR3 is CASSRVTQDNSPLHF. CDR3 DNA: TGTGCCAGCTCACGGGTAACCCAGGATAATTCACCCCTCCACTTT.

The rearrangement uses TRBV9 and TRBJ2-3; 11 nucleotides match TRBD2. The CDR3 is 15 residues long. V lost 4 bases to trimming and J lost 6 bases; unmatched junction nucleotides: 7. In germline, CDR1 is SGDLS, CDR2 YYNGEE. CDR3 coding DNA: TGTGCCAGCAGCAACCGACTAGCGGGGTCTGATACGCAGTATTTT. As protein: CASSNRLAGSDTQYF.

The sample holds a few counts of this clone. The V call is TRBV10-2, the J call TRBJ1-1; no clear D gene. Trimming took off 4 bases at V and 0 bases at J, with 6 bases between the two ends. CDR3 length: 13 amino acids. CDR1 WSHSY and CDR2 SAAADI come from the germline V gene. DNA for the CDR3: TGCGCCAGCAGTGGGGCCATGAACACTGAAGCTTTCTTT. Translation gives CASSGAMNTEAFF.

V usage is TRBV7-3 and J usage is TRBJ2-3, with TRBD2 matching 14 bases. V dropped 5 bases and J dropped 4; count of bases not matched to a gene: 5. The CDR3 extends over 16 amino acids. CDR1 SGHTA and CDR2 FQGTGA come from the germline V gene. CDR3 residues: CASSTGLAGVADTQYF. CDR3 coding DNA: TGTGCCAGCAGCACGGGACTAGCGGGAGTAGCAGATACGCAGTATTTT.

The genes are TRBV6-1 and TRBJ1-6, with 7 bases that match TRBD1. With V trimmed by 6 bases and J by 5 bases, 1 base remained unmatched. CDR1 and CDR2 from the germline V gene are MNHNS and SASEGT. This CDR3 comprises 13 residues. In nucleotides, the CDR3 is TGTGCCAGCAGGACAGGGAATAATTCACCCCTCCACTTT. Its protein product is CASRTGNNSPLHF.

The chain couples TRBV28 to TRBJ2-3; D possibly corresponds to TRBD2 (5 bases). Germline CDR1 is MDHEN and CDR2 is SYDVKM. Trimming removed 6 bases from V and 2 bases from J, with 15 bases in between. This CDR3 contains 15 residues. CDR3 in DNA: TGTGCCAGCAGGCCCGAGGGTTGGGACACAGATACGCAGTATTTT. It translates to CASRPEGWDTDTQYF.

This chain connects TRBV7-2 to TRBJ2-2, with D perhaps TRBD2 (6 bases). CDR1 is SGHTA and CDR2 is FQGNSA in the germline V gene. CDR3 length: 18 residues. Trimming removed 3 bases at V and 3 bases at J, with 20 bases between. Here the CDR3 DNA reads TGTGCCAGCAGCTTTGGACACAAAGTTTCGGGGGACACCGGGGAGCTGTTTTTT. Protein sequence: CASSFGHKVSGDTGELFF.

This chain links TRBV6-1 with TRBJ1-2; 7 bases line up with TRBD1. V trimming: 3 bases; J trimming: 5 bases; junction bases outside the gene matches: 0. The germline V gene encodes CDR1 MNHNS and CDR2 SASEGT. CDR3 length: 12 residues. This chain's CDR3 is CASSDRGYGYTF. In DNA, the CDR3 is TGTGCCAGCAGTGACAGGGGGTATGGCTACACCTTC.

This chain's CDR3 is CSVEVGETQYF. The CDR3 nucleotides are TGCAGCGTTGAAGTGGGTGAGACCCAGTACTTC. This sequence joins TRBV29-1 and TRBJ2-5; D is unresolved. The ends were cut back, 1 base at V and 5 bases at J, with 5 bases in the middle. Germline-derived CDR1 and CDR2 are SQVTM and ANQGSEA. This CDR3 has 11 residues.

The rearrangement links TRBV18 to TRBJ2-5; no reliable D call. Germline lookup yields CDR1 KGHSH and CDR2 LQKENI. The ends were cut back, 5 bases at V and 5 bases at J, with 15 bases in the middle. The length of the CDR3 is 14 residues. The DNA for the CDR3 is TGTGCCAGCTCAGAGAGGAGCTCCGGGGAGACCCAGTACTTC. Residues: CASSERSSGETQYF.

V usage is TRBV11-3 and J usage is TRBJ2-1; possible D gene TRBD2, 5 bases. Trimming took off 3 bases at V and 9 bases at J, with 12 bases between the two ends. The CDR3 extends over 13 amino acids. Germline CDR1 reads SGHNT; CDR2 reads YENEEA. The CDR3 loop reads CASSFEGSGEQFF. The DNA for the CDR3 is TGTGCCAGCAGCTTCGAGGGTTCGGGTGAGCAGTTCTTC.

This chain links TRBV25-1 with TRBJ2-7, with TRBD1 identical over 10 bases. CDR3 length equals 14 residues. The ends lost 7 bases at V and 4 bases at J; junction bases unmatched: 7. CDR1 MGHDK and CDR2 SYGVNS come from the germline V gene. The CDR3 nucleotides are TGTGCCAGCACCCCGACAGGGGGCAATTACGAGCAGTACTTC. Encoded protein: CASTPTGGNYEQYF.

The chain combines TRBV11-2 with TRBJ1-2, with 10 bases that match TRBD1. CDR3 size: 18 residues. The V segment lost 2 bases and the J segment 6 bases; nucleotides outside the gene matches: 15. Germline-derived CDR1 and CDR2 are SGHAT and FQNNGV. Here the CDR3 DNA reads TGTGCCAGCAGCTTAATCGGACAGGGGGGCCTACTTGAGGATGGCTACACCTTC. It encodes CASSLIGQGGLLEDGYTF.

The chain carries TRBV4-3 and TRBJ1-3; D gene unclear. The V end was cut by 0 bases, the J end by 7 bases, with 13 bases between. Germline CDR1 LGHNA, CDR2 YSLEER. CDR3 length: 15 residues. The CDR3 loop is CASSQDRVSRNTIYF. The CDR3 region has the DNA TGCGCCAGCAGCCAAGATCGGGTCAGTAGGAACACCATATATTTT.

The rearrangement links TRBV5-6 to TRBJ1-6; TRBD1 agrees at 8 bases. The CDR3 totals 15 residues. The trim removed 0 bases at V and 10 bases at J, leaving 6 bases unmatched. Germline CDR1 is SGHDT and CDR2 is YYEEEE. The CDR3 reads CASSLGQGTGSPLHF. The CDR3 DNA reads TGTGCCAGCAGCTTGGGACAGGGGACGGGATCACCCCTCCACTTT.

The V and J genes are TRBV7-9 and TRBJ2-3; the match to TRBD2 covers 11 bases. Trimming at V came to 5 bases and at J to 6 bases, leaving 4 bases not matched to a gene. CDR3 length: 14 amino acids. The germline V gene has CDR1 SEHNR and CDR2 FQNEAQ (reference sequence). The CDR3 is CASSPSGRTDTQYF. The CDR3 nucleotides are TGTGCCAGCAGCCCTAGCGGGAGGACTGATACGCAGTATTTT.

The chain combines TRBV20-1 with TRBJ1-1, with D unclear. The V gene lost 3 bases and the J gene lost 4 bases, with 6 bases spanning the gap. This CDR3 region has 11 residues. CDR1 is DFQATT and CDR2 is SNEGSKA in the germline V gene (reference sequence). DNA of the CDR3: TGCAGTGCTAGTATCGTCACTGAAGCTTTCTTT. This encodes CSASIVTEAFF.

This rearrangement joins TRBV5-1 to TRBJ1-1, with D possibly being TRBD1 (5 bases). CDR1 and CDR2 (germline): SGHRS, YFSETQ. This CDR3 spans 15 amino acids. Deletions cut 3 bases from V and 3 bases from J, with 15 bases between. The CDR3 nucleotides read TGCGCCAGCAGCTCCCTCGGGGGTCGGGACACTGAAGCTTTCTTT. It yields the protein CASSSLGGRDTEAFF.

The chain uses TRBV2 and TRBJ2-2; 8 bases fit TRBD2. The CDR3 extends over 13 amino acids. Looked up from germline, CDR1 is SNHLY and CDR2 is FYNNEI. Trimming at V came to 9 bases and at J to 3 bases, leaving 3 bases not matched to a gene. The CDR3: CASGRGDTGELFF. The CDR3 DNA sequence: TGTGCCAGTGGGCGGGGGGACACCGGGGAGCTGTTTTTT.

This chain joins TRBV9 and TRBJ1-3, with 12 bases that match TRBD1. After removal of 3 bases from V and 0 bases from J, the junction contained 13 bases not matched to a gene. This CDR3 is 20 amino acids long. Germline V gene lookup returns CDR1 SGDLS and CDR2 YYNGEE. In nucleotides, the CDR3 is TGTGCCAGCAGCGGTCTCCGGGACAGGGGGCTCGATTTCTCTGGAAACACCATATATTTT. Its protein product is CASSGLRDRGLDFSGNTIYF. The full variable domain, with the rest looked up from reference TRBV9 and TRBJ1-3, is DSGVTQTPKHLITATGQRVTLRCSPRSGDLSVYWYQQSLDQGLQFLIQYYNGEERAKGNILERFSAQQFPDLHSELNLSSLELGDSALYFCASSGLRDRGLDFSGNTIYFGEGSWLTVV.

This chain links TRBV6-5 with TRBJ2-7, with D uncertain. This CDR3 contains 15 residues. V shed 2 bases and J shed 4 bases, with 15 bases lying between them. Germline CDR1 MNHEY, CDR2 SVGAGI. CDR3 residues: CASSYDRVSTYEQYF. The CDR3 nucleotides are TGTGCCAGCAGTTACGATAGGGTGTCGACTTACGAGCAGTACTTC.

V is TRBV6-1 and J is TRBJ1-1; D is unclear. This CDR3 contains 11 residues. Germline CDR1 is MNHNS and CDR2 is SASEGT. V was clipped by 6 bases and J by 0 bases, with 2 bases between them. The CDR3 loop is CASRMNTEAFF. CDR3 sequence (DNA): TGTGCCAGCAGAATGAACACTGAAGCTTTCTTT.

This clone was seen a handful of times. The chain carries TRBV6-1 and TRBJ1-1; D gene ambiguous. Germline CDR1 reads MNHNS; CDR2 reads SASEGT. Trimming cost V 2 bases and J 5 bases, with 15 bases left between them. The CDR3 spans 15 residues. CDR3 protein: CASSEFAPLRTEAFF. In DNA form, the CDR3 reads TGTGCCAGCAGTGAATTCGCCCCTCTAAGGACTGAAGCTTTCTTT.